The clone carrying this T cell receptor (beta chain) was recorded a few times. The antigen is not known. The sample originates from a study of T-cell reconstitution after alpha-beta-depleted transplantation in children. General study points: There were reportedly several hundred expanded graft clones from which alpha-beta T cells came about two months after transplant. From newly produced T cells came most of the T-cell counts and diversity one year after transplant.

The CDR3 has 15 amino acids. Unique molecular identifiers were incorporated into the prepared TCRbeta library. In TCRdb, the PCR reads were re-called with MiXCR into one record per CDR3 protein. The sample holds some 830,000 distinct CDR3 sequences, roughly 16% seen once. This specimen consisted of PBMCs, mostly from graft donor cells, obtained 360 days after TCRalphabeta/CD19-depleted stem cell transplant. This rearrangement joins TRBV21-1 to TRBJ2-5; the D segment call TRBD2 is taken from the table without a DNA check. TRBV21-1 has pseudogene status. This sequence was found in a male patient aged 10 to 17 who had a stem cell transplant for acute lymphoblastic leukemia, so the T cells may come from the graft donor. CDR3 DNA: TGTGCCAGCACGGTCACTAGCGGGTACCTAGCGACCCAGTACTTC. It encodes CASTVTSGYLATQYF.